The rows below give T cell receptor beta chains drawn from one sample of a study of T cell repertoires in cytomegalovirus infection. TCRdb fed the reads into MiXCR, producing one record per CDR3 protein. This sample carries approximately 260,000 distinct CDR3 sequences, 15% to 20% of them seen once, and the ten largest clones take less than 60%. What was sequenced was CD8+ T cells from PBMCs. All receptors derive from a human donor in good health (CMV status not recorded). Some clones in this sample may be carry-over from other donors' samples. CDR3s include the opening cysteine and the closing phenylalanine or tryptophan. D genes are given only for firm matches. A row's size may be missing; if present it is once, few, many or a size class.

clone_size	j_call	d_call	v_call	cdr3_aa	cdr3_nt
.	TRBJ2-3	.	TRBV7-2	CTSSLVPGVDTQYF	TGTACCAGCAGCTTAGTACCGGGGGTAGATACGCAGTATTTT
many	TRBJ2-1	TRBD1	TRBV7-9	CASTGTGDLSSYNEQFF	TGTGCCAGCACTGGGACAGGGGACCTGAGCTCCTACAATGAGCAGTTCTTC
many	TRBJ2-5	.	TRBV7-8	CASSPSGKGMETQYF	TGTGCCAGCAGCCCCTCGGGAAAGGGAATGGAGACCCAGTACTTC
few	TRBJ2-7	.	TRBV7-8	CASSPDPGAPYEQYF	TGTGCCAGCAGCCCTGATCCAGGGGCCCCCTACGAGCAGTACTTC
.	TRBJ2-5	TRBD1	TRBV20-1	CSAKIRDRGYQETQYF	TGCAGTGCTAAGATCCGGGACAGGGGGTACCAAGAGACCCAGTACTTC
.	TRBJ2-3	TRBD2	TRBV2	CASSSHLAGGSNRDTQYF	TGTGCCAGCAGTTCCCATTTAGCGGGGGGCTCAAATAGAGATACGCAGTATTTT
few	TRBJ2-7	.	TRBV12-3/TRBV12-4	CASSSGPNYEQYF	TGTGCCAGCAGTTCCGGGCCCAACTACGAGCAGTACTTC
few	TRBJ2-5	.	TRBV12-3/TRBV12-4	CASSLAEGETQYF	TGTGCCAGCAGTTTAGCGGAAGGGGAGACCCAGTACTTC
many	TRBJ1-5	.	TRBV12-3/TRBV12-4	CASSTTGNQPQHF	TGTGCCAGCAGTACGACAGGTAATCAGCCCCAGCATTTT
many	TRBJ2-7	.	TRBV7-8	CASSPSDEQYF	TGTGCCAGCAGCCCCTCGGACGAGCAGTACTTC
many	TRBJ1-6	.	TRBV27	CASSDRFWSPLHF	TGTGCCAGCAGTGACAGGTTTTGGTCACCCCTCCACTTT
.	TRBJ1-6	.	TRBV7-2	CASSSWTRKLYNSSLHF	TGTGCCAGCAGCTCTTGGACTAGGAAGCTCTATAATTCATCCCTCCACTTT
.	TRBJ2-5	TRBD2	TRBV7-6	CASSLGGGDQETQYF	TGTGCCAGCAGCTTAGGCGGGGGGGACCAAGAGACCCAGTACTTC
.	TRBJ2-1	TRBD2	TRBV14	CASSPGLAGGYEQFF	TGTGCCAGCAGCCCCGGACTAGCGGGGGGATATGAGCAGTTCTTC
few	TRBJ1-4	.	TRBV12-3/TRBV12-4	CASSRPLYGTINEKLFF	TGTGCCAGCAGTCGACCCCTCTACGGGACAATTAATGAAAAACTGTTTTTT
many	TRBJ1-1	.	TRBV15	CATSTSGTENTEAFF	TGTGCCACCAGCACCTCCGGGACGGAGAACACTGAAGCTTTCTTT
.	TRBJ1-1	TRBD1	TRBV7-9	CASSGVGQGAGGTEAFF	TGTGCCAGCAGCGGAGTAGGACAGGGGGCCGGGGGCACTGAAGCTTTCTTT
few	TRBJ2-3	TRBD1	TRBV7-9	CASSSSTGAWYGYF	TGTGCCAGCAGCTCCTCCACAGGGGCATGGTATGGTTATTTT
few	TRBJ2-1	TRBD1	TRBV19	CASSKQGSSYNEQFF	TGTGCCAGTAGTAAACAGGGGAGCTCCTACAATGAGCAGTTCTTC
.	TRBJ1-2	.	TRBV27	CASSLSPGGYGYTF	TGTGCCAGCAGTTTATCTCCGGGGGGATATGGCTACACCTTC
many	TRBJ1-5	TRBD1	TRBV28	CASTETGGRNQPQHF	TGTGCCAGCACTGAGACAGGGGGTCGCAATCAGCCCCAGCATTTT
many	TRBJ2-2	.	TRBV7-6	CASSLVGDTGELFF	TGTGCCAGCAGCTTAGTCGGGGACACCGGGGAGCTGTTTTTT
.	TRBJ2-5	TRBD1	TRBV29-1	CSVDGAGGTWETQYF	TGCAGCGTTGATGGGGCAGGGGGAACGTGGGAGACCCAGTACTTC
many	TRBJ2-5	.	TRBV11-1	CASSATETQYF	TGTGCCAGCAGCGCTACGGAGACCCAGTACTTC
many	TRBJ2-5	.	TRBV28	CASSFPPRTVASVVQYF	TGTGCCAGCAGTTTCCCCCCCCGGACAGTTGCTTCCGTGGTCCAGTACTTC
few	TRBJ2-5	TRBD2	TRBV28	CASSLSGTSGNHPETQYF	TGTGCCAGCAGTTTATCCGGGACTAGCGGGAACCACCCCGAGACCCAGTACTTC
many	TRBJ1-1	.	TRBV4-3	CASSQAAGGQPNTEAFF	TGCGCCAGCAGCCAAGCCGCGGGGGGTCAGCCGAACACTGAAGCTTTCTTT
many	TRBJ2-5	.	TRBV7-6	CASSLNRDPRVETQYF	TGTGCCAGCAGCTTGAACCGGGACCCGCGGGTGGAGACCCAGTACTTC
.	TRBJ2-2	TRBD2	TRBV27	CASSSLAGVTAGELFF	TGTGCCAGCAGTTCCCTAGCGGGGGTTACCGCCGGGGAGCTGTTTTTT
.	TRBJ2-5	TRBD2	TRBV20-1	CSARDQGAGGWQETQYF	TGCAGTGCTAGAGATCAGGGAGCGGGGGGTTGGCAAGAGACCCAGTACTTC
.	TRBJ1-6	.	TRBV4-1	CASSQDPLSYNSPLHF	TGCGCCAGCAGCCAAGACCCGCTCTCCTATAATTCACCCCTCCACTTT
once	TRBJ2-1	.	TRBV5-1	CASSLAGGGHVEQFF	TGCGCCAGCAGCTTGGCAGGTGGGGGGCACGTTGAGCAGTTCTTC
many	TRBJ1-1	.	TRBV6-6	CASSYSRVGPMGTEAFF	TGTGCCAGCAGTTACTCGAGGGTGGGTCCCATGGGGACTGAAGCTTTCTTT
.	TRBJ2-3	.	TRBV6-2/TRBV6-3	CASSYDGGATDTQYF	TGTGCCAGCAGTTACGATGGCGGGGCCACAGATACGCAGTATTTT
.	TRBJ2-3	.	TRBV7-9	CASSTDTVRTDTLYF	TGTGCAAGCAGCACCGACACCGTCCGAACAGATACGCTGTATTTT
few	TRBJ2-7	.	TRBV10-3	CAISESGQNYEQYF	TGTGCCATCAGTGAGTCCGGCCAGAACTACGAGCAGTACTTC
.	TRBJ2-7	.	TRBV7-9	CASSPKTSYEQYF	TGTGCCAGCAGCCCCAAGACCTCCTACGAGCAGTACTTC
many	TRBJ1-3	.	TRBV6-5	CASSYSAHGSGNTIYF	TGTGCCAGCAGTTACTCGGCGCATGGCTCTGGAAACACCATATATTTT
few	TRBJ2-1	TRBD2	TRBV4-2	CASSPPSGGYNEQFF	TGTGCCAGCAGCCCCCCTAGCGGGGGGTACAATGAGCAGTTCTTC
many	TRBJ2-3	.	TRBV6-1	CASNKDLPRWSTDTQYF	TGTGCCAGCAATAAAGATCTTCCTAGGTGGAGCACAGATACGCAGTATTTT
.	TRBJ2-7	TRBD1	TRBV9	CASSSPGTGDYEQYF	TGTGCCAGCAGCTCACCCGGGACAGGGGACTACGAGCAGTACTTC
few	TRBJ2-2	TRBD1	TRBV29-1	CSVGTGERRELFF	TGCAGCGTCGGGACAGGGGAACGCAGGGAGCTGTTTTTT
many	TRBJ2-1	TRBD2	TRBV27	CASSLWRGLAGGEWNEQFF	TGTGCCAGCAGTTTGTGGAGGGGACTAGCGGGGGGCGAATGGAATGAGCAGTTCTTC
many	TRBJ2-5	.	TRBV4-2	CASSQVFGYQETQYF	TGTGCCAGCAGCCAAGTTTTTGGCTACCAAGAGACCCAGTACTTC
.	TRBJ2-2	.	TRBV10-3	CAAWGQITGELFF	TGTGCCGCGTGGGGGCAGATCACCGGGGAGCTGTTTTTT
.	TRBJ1-1	TRBD1	TRBV7-8	CASSVGTDQAFF	TGTGCCAGCAGCGTTGGGACAGATCAAGCTTTCTTT
few	TRBJ2-3	.	TRBV5-1	CASSRAGMSTDTQYF	TGCGCCAGCAGCCGAGCCGGGATGAGCACAGATACGCAGTATTTT
.	TRBJ2-1	.	TRBV2	CASSEGVIIEQFF	TGTGCCAGCAGTGAGGGGGTGATCATTGAGCAGTTCTTC
many	TRBJ2-5	.	TRBV2	CASRERQNQETQYF	TGTGCCAGCAGGGAGAGACAGAACCAAGAGACCCAGTACTTC